This TCR beta chain is from a study of human T cells and chemical hapten exposure. Whole-study context: Across samples, TCR yields varied, mostly owing to small differences in pooled library volumes.

In the library, unique molecular identifiers were attached to individual cDNA molecules. In TCRdb, the RACE reads were re-called with MiXCR into one record per CDR3 protein. The table shows tens of thousands of distinct CDR3 sequences, with 7.5% to 9.5% occurring only once. Time point meaning: patch test 1, 2 weeks after DPC sensitization. Treatment noted: therapeutic diphenylcyclopropenone sensitization with weekly scalp DPC. The CDR3 totals 12 residues. Germline V lookup: CDR1 SGHDT, CDR2 YYEEEE. Deletions cut 4 bases from V and 6 bases from J, with 10 bases between. This clonotype turned up a few times.

The specimen was whole blood, collected in connection with sensitization to the hapten diphenylcyclopropenone (DPC). The TCR originated in a young woman with alopecia areata. Some clones in this sample may be carry-over from other donors' samples. The gene calls are TRBV5-6 and TRBJ1-1; possible D gene TRBD1, 5 bases. CDR3: CASSHGTSEAFF. For the CDR3, the DNA is TGTGCCAGCAGCCACGGGACGTCTGAAGCTTTCTTT. Looking up the rest from reference TRBV5-6 and TRBJ1-1 gives the full variable domain: DAGVTQSPTHLIKTRGQQVTLRCSPKSGHDTVSWYQQALGQGPQFIFQYYEEEERQRGNFPDRFSGHQFPNYSSELNVNALLLGDSALYLCASSHGTSEAFFGQGTRLTVV.